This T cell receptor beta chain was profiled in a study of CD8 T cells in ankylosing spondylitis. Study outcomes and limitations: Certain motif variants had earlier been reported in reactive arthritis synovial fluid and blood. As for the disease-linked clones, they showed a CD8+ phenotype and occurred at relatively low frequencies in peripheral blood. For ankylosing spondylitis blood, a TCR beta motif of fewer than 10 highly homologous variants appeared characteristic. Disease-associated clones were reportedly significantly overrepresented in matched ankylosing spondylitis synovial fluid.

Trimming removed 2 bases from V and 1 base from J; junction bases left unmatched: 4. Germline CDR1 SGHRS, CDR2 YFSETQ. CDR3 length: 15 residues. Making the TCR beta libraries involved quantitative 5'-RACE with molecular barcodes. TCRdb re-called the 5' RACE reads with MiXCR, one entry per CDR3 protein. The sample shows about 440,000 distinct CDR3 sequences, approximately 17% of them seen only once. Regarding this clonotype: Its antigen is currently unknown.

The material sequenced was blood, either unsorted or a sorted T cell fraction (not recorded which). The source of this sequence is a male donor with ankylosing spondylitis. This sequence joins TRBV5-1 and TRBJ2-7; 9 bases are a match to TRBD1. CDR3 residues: CASSFAGQGSYEQYF. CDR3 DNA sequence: TGCGCCAGCAGCTTCGCGGGACAGGGTTCCTACGAGCAGTACTTC.